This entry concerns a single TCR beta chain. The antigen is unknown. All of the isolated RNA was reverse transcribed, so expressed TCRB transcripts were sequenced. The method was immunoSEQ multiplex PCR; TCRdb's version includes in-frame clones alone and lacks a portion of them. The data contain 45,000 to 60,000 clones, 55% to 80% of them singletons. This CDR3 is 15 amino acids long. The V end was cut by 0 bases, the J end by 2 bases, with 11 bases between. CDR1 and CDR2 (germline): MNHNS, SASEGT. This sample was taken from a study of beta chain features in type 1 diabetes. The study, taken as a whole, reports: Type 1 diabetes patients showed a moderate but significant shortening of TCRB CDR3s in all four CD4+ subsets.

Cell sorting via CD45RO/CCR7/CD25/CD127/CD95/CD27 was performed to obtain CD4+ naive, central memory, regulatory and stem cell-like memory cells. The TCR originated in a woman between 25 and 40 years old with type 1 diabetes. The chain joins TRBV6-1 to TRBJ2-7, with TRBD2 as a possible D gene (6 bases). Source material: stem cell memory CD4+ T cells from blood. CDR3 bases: TGTGCCAGCAGTGAAGCCGGGGGAGTAACCTACGAGCAGTACTTC. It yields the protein CASSEAGGVTYEQYF.